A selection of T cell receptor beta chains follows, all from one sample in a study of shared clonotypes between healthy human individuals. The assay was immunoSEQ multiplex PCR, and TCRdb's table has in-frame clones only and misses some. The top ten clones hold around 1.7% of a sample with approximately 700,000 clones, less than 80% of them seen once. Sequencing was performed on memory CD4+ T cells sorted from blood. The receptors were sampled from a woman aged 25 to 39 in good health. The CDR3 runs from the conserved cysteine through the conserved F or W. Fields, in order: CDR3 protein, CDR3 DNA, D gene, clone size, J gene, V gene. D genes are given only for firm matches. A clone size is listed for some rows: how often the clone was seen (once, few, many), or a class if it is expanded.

CDR3: CASRAAGGPGETTDTQYF; DNA: TGCGCCAGCAGGGCTGCGGGAGGGCCGGGGGAGACCACAGATACGCAGTATTTT; D: TRBD2; size: NA; J: TRBJ2-3; V: TRBV4-1
CDR3: CASSPVLADYEQYF; DNA: TGCGCCAGCAGCCCTGTCCTAGCGGACTACGAGCAGTACTTC; D: TRBD2; size: once; J: TRBJ2-7; V: TRBV4-1
CDR3: CASSLTPYEQYF; DNA: TGTGCCAGCAGCTTAACCCCCTACGAGCAGTACTTC; D: NA; size: NA; J: TRBJ2-7; V: TRBV11-2
CDR3: CASSLFLGTGSNQPQHF; DNA: TGTGCCAGCAGTTTATTCCTGGGGACAGGAAGCAATCAGCCCCAGCATTTT; D: TRBD1; size: NA; J: TRBJ1-5; V: TRBV28
CDR3: CATGRTGGEKLFF; DNA: TGTGCCACCGGTAGGACAGGGGGTGAAAAACTGTTTTTT; D: TRBD1; size: NA; J: TRBJ1-4; V: TRBV15
CDR3: CASSPSWLRSYNEQFF; DNA: TGTGCCAGCAGCCCATCGTGGTTGAGATCCTACAATGAGCAGTTCTTC; D: NA; size: many; J: TRBJ2-1; V: TRBV14
CDR3: CASSWGTSGAGEQYF; DNA: TGCGCCAGCAGCTGGGGGACTAGCGGGGCGGGTGAGCAGTACTTC; D: TRBD2; size: NA; J: TRBJ2-7; V: TRBV5-1
CDR3: CASRTIIRLANHYEQYF; DNA: TGTGCCAGCAGGACTATAATTCGGCTGGCGAATCACTACGAGCAGTACTTC; D: NA; size: once; J: TRBJ2-7; V: TRBV28
CDR3: CASSLGTGGMIYGYTF; DNA: TGCGCCAGCAGCCTGGGGACAGGGGGTATGATCTATGGCTACACCTTC; D: TRBD1; size: NA; J: TRBJ1-2; V: TRBV4-1
CDR3: CASSWAGAGETQYF; DNA: TGCGCCAGCAGCTGGGCGGGAGCGGGAGAGACCCAGTACTTC; D: TRBD2; size: NA; J: TRBJ2-5; V: TRBV5-1
CDR3: CSVGIRASGSGDEQYF; DNA: TGCAGCGTTGGTATCCGAGCTAGCGGGAGTGGCGACGAGCAGTACTTC; D: TRBD2; size: NA; J: TRBJ2-7; V: TRBV29-1
CDR3: CASTLGGHAVQETQYF; DNA: TGCGCCAGCACCTTGGGGGGACACGCTGTCCAAGAGACCCAGTACTTC; D: NA; size: NA; J: TRBJ2-5; V: TRBV5-1
CDR3: CASSLASGGKTEAFF; DNA: TGTGCCAGCAGCTTGGCCTCGGGGGGCAAGACTGAAGCTTTCTTT; D: NA; size: NA; J: TRBJ1-1; V: TRBV7-2
CDR3: CAWSVGGSVTQYF; DNA: TGTGCCTGGAGTGTCGGGGGAAGCGTTACGCAGTATTTT; D: NA; size: many; J: TRBJ2-3; V: TRBV30
CDR3: CASSLSGAPADTQYF; DNA: TGCGCCAGCAGCTTGTCAGGGGCCCCGGCTGATACGCAGTATTTT; D: NA; size: NA; J: TRBJ2-3; V: TRBV5-1
CDR3: CASTEDREYTEAFF; DNA: TGTGCCAGTACCGAGGACAGGGAGTACACTGAAGCTTTCTTT; D: TRBD1; size: NA; J: TRBJ1-1; V: TRBV19
CDR3: CASSLAKGPYEQYF; DNA: TGTGCCAGCAGCTTAGCCAAGGGACCCTACGAGCAGTACTTC; D: NA; size: NA; J: TRBJ2-7; V: TRBV7-9
CDR3: CASSAGGLVYGYTF; DNA: TGTGCCAGCAGCGCCGGGGGCCTGGTCTATGGCTACACCTTC; D: NA; size: once; J: TRBJ1-2; V: TRBV5-4
CDR3: CASSYGPFSGNTIYF; DNA: TGTGCCAGCAGTTACGGACCCTTCTCTGGAAACACCATATATTTT; D: NA; size: NA; J: TRBJ1-3; V: TRBV6-5
CDR3: CASSQDSDRNEQFF; DNA: TGTGCCAGCAGCCAAGATTCCGACCGGAATGAGCAGTTCTTC; D: NA; size: NA; J: TRBJ2-1; V: TRBV4-2
CDR3: CASSPWTGNTEAFF; DNA: TGCGCCAGCAGCCCGTGGACGGGTAACACTGAAGCTTTCTTT; D: NA; size: NA; J: TRBJ1-1; V: TRBV5-1
CDR3: CASSFISYPTGRSGNTIYF; DNA: TGTGCCAGCAGTTTCATTAGCTATCCGACAGGGAGGTCTGGAAACACCATATATTTT; D: TRBD1; size: once; J: TRBJ1-3; V: TRBV28
CDR3: CASSSLGTSGRFGSADTQYF; DNA: TGTGCCAGCAGTTCCCTCGGGACTAGCGGGAGGTTTGGTAGTGCAGATACGCAGTATTTT; D: TRBD2; size: NA; J: TRBJ2-3; V: TRBV28
CDR3: CASSLDRGSQPQHF; DNA: TGTGCCAGTAGCCTGGACAGGGGGTCACAGCCCCAGCATTTT; D: TRBD1; size: NA; J: TRBJ1-5; V: TRBV19
CDR3: CASSLGLAGDGDTQYF; DNA: TGTGCCAGCAGCTTAGGCCTAGCGGGAGATGGAGATACGCAGTATTTT; D: TRBD2; size: many; J: TRBJ2-3; V: TRBV7-9
CDR3: CASSMRRLNQPQHF; DNA: TGTGCCAGTAGTATGCGCAGGCTAAATCAGCCCCAGCATTTT; D: NA; size: NA; J: TRBJ1-5; V: TRBV19
CDR3: CASSLGEIREQFF; DNA: TGCGCCAGCAGCTTGGGGGAGATTCGGGAGCAGTTCTTC; D: NA; size: NA; J: TRBJ2-1; V: TRBV5-1
CDR3: CASSRWGIMDNQPQHF; DNA: TGTGCCAGCAGCCGGTGGGGCATAATGGACAATCAGCCCCAGCATTTT; D: NA; size: NA; J: TRBJ1-5; V: TRBV7-2
CDR3: CASSSIDRGSNQPQHF; DNA: TGTGCCAGCAGTTCAATTGACAGGGGGAGCAATCAGCCCCAGCATTTT; D: TRBD1; size: NA; J: TRBJ1-5; V: TRBV28